The source of this TCR beta chain is a study of cytomegalovirus exposure and HLA in healthy donors. General observations from the study: For cytomegalovirus status, the classifier reportedly gave diagnoses with high specificity and sensitivity.

Concerning this clone itself: The target antigen is unknown.

Trimming shortened V by 2 bases and J by 4 bases, and 9 bases separated the two germline ends. Germline V lookup: CDR1 MNHEY, CDR2 SVGAGI. There are 14 residues in the CDR3. The table came from immunoSEQ multiplex PCR; TCRdb's copy has only in-frame clones and leaves some out. The data contain approximately 280,000 clones, about 86% of them seen just once; the ten biggest clones take up more than 0.8%. The sequenced material came from PBMCs. The TCR was taken from a woman aged 18-29 years in good health and CMV-seronegative. The V and J genes are TRBV6-5 and TRBJ2-1; D may be TRBD1 (6 bases). The chain's CDR3 is CASSYGQSYNEQFF. In nucleotides, the CDR3 is TGTGCCAGCAGTTACGGACAGTCATACAATGAGCAGTTCTTC.